This passage covers 5 T cell receptor beta chains from one sample sequenced in a study of cytomegalovirus exposure and HLA in healthy donors. PCR was performed using 60 Vbeta and 13 Jbeta primers. Clones were sequenced by immunoSEQ multiplex PCR, and TCRdb holds only the in-frame ones, with some missing. Of roughly 250,000 clones in the sample, 80% were seen once. The sample taken for sequencing was PBMCs. These receptors were collected from a girl aged 2-10 years in good health and CMV-seronegative.

The chain has TRBV6-5 and TRBJ1-4, with 8 bases aligning to TRBD1. Germline trimming cut 5 bases from V and 10 bases from J; bases unmatched to any gene: 6. The CDR3 sequence is 13 residues long. Germline values: CDR1 MNHEY, CDR2 SVGAGI. CDR3 coding DNA: TGTGCCAGCAGTGTCGGGACAGGCTTAAAACTGTTTTTT. Protein product: CASSVGTGLKLFF.

The V call is TRBV7-2, the J call TRBJ2-3; tentatively, D is TRBD1 (5 bases). The germline V gene encodes CDR1 SGHTA and CDR2 FQGNSA. The length of the CDR3 is 16 residues. With 5 bases removed from V and 1 base from J, the gap between germline ends came to 16 bases. The CDR3, as DNA: TGTGCCAGCAGCCTAACGACAGTAGGGCGCACAGATACGCAGTATTTT. Residues: CASSLTTVGRTDTQYF.

In this sample, this clone turned up once. The chain joins TRBV5-1 to TRBJ2-6; D perhaps matches TRBD1 (5 bases). The CDR3 consists of 15 residues. The V and J ends lost 3 bases and 2 bases respectively, with 9 bases between them. The germline V gene encodes CDR1 SGHRS and CDR2 YFSETQ. The CDR3 DNA is TGCGCCAGCAGCTCGCTAGGGGCTGGGGCCAACGTCCTGACTTTC. It encodes CASSSLGAGANVLTF.

The chain is built from TRBV6-6 and TRBJ2-2; tentatively, D is TRBD1 (5 bases). The germline V and J ends were trimmed by 6 bases and 7 bases, with 12 bases remaining between them. Per the germline V gene, CDR1 is MNHNY and CDR2 is SVGAGI (reference sequence). The CDR3 consists of 13 residues. CDR3 protein: CASRGPENGELFF. The CDR3, as DNA: TGTGCCAGCAGGGGGCCCGAAAACGGGGAGCTGTTTTTT.

The rearrangement links TRBV28 to TRBJ1-5; the D is unclear. Germline-derived CDR1 and CDR2 are MDHEN and SYDVKM. Trimming removed 5 bases at V and 0 bases at J, with 23 bases between. This CDR3 has 19 residues. CDR3 in amino acids: CASSGLPEVLKYSNQPQHF. DNA for the CDR3: TGTGCCAGCAGTGGCCTTCCCGAGGTATTGAAATATAGCAATCAGCCCCAGCATTTT.